Below are 13 T cell receptor beta chains sequenced from a single sample in a study of T-cell reconstitution after alpha-beta-depleted transplantation in children (dated by TCRdb to 2016 to 2018). Receptors were amplified or captured by PCR. This sample was sequenced with an Illumina HiSeq 2500. Molecular barcoding was employed in the preparation of TCR libraries, with unique molecular identifiers being used to normalize TCRbeta repertoire quantification. TCRdb's own reprocessing of the public reads used fastp at Q25 and MiXCR and kept productive beta chains. For every CDR3 protein sequence, its rows merge into one entry that carries the most common genes and DNA. The sample has 500,000 to 600,000 distinct CDR3 sequences on record, 15% to 20% of them singletons. About 3.1% of the sample goes to the ten largest clones. Source: PBMCs from the stem cell graft donor, taken from the stem cell graft. Source of these receptors: a human donor who donated a stem cell graft to a child with acute lymphoblastic leukemia.

The genes are TRBV6-1 and TRBJ2-3; 7 nucleotides align to TRBD2. This CDR3 is built from 14 residues. V lost 5 bases to trimming and J lost 1 base; unmatched junction nucleotides: 3. Germline CDR1 MNHNS, CDR2 SASEGT. CDR3: CASSKGGGTDTQYF. The CDR3 DNA sequence: TGTGCCAGCAGTAAGGGAGGGGGCACAGATACGCAGTATTTT.

This clonotype was seen a few times. This chain joins TRBV11-2 and TRBJ2-1; the match to TRBD2 covers 11 bases. Germline V lookup: CDR1 SGHAT, CDR2 FQNNGV. The CDR3 totals 18 residues. The V gene end was trimmed by 2 bases and the J gene end by 6 bases; junction bases not matched to a gene: 12. CDR3: CASSLTAGTSGQGNEQFF. In nucleotides, the CDR3 is TGTGCCAGCAGCTTAACCGCCGGGACTAGCGGACAGGGCAATGAGCAGTTCTTC.

This clonotype was observed a handful of times. V usage is TRBV14 and J usage is TRBJ2-1; 7 bases map to TRBD2. With V trimmed by 2 bases and J by 10 bases, 11 bases remained unmatched. CDR3 length: 15 residues. Germline V gives CDR1 SGHDN, CDR2 FVKESK. The CDR3 region has the DNA TGTGCCAGCAGCCAACGCCGGACTAGGAGGGGCGAGCAGTTCTTC. Its translation is CASSQRRTRRGEQFF.

On this clonotype: One junction end does not reproduce the germline sequence, and a read error may be involved. The rearrangement uses TRBV12-3 or TRBV12-4 and TRBJ2-6, with D tentatively TRBD1 (6 bases). This CDR3 has 15 residues. The CDR3 region has the DNA TGTGCCAGCAGTTTAGGGCTCCTGGGGGCCAACGGCCTGACTTTC. This encodes CASSLGLLGANGLTF.

The J gene is TRBJ1-5, the V gene TRBV3-1; D is unresolved. The germline V gene has CDR1 LGHDT and CDR2 YNNKEL (reference sequence). The V end lost 2 bases, the J end lost 6 bases, and 11 bases lay between the germline ends. The length of the CDR3 is 14 residues. CDR3 loop: CASSQTGVRQPQHF. The CDR3 nucleotides are TGTGCCAGCAGCCAAACCGGGGTCCGTCAGCCCCAGCATTTT.

This rearrangement joins TRBV5-1 to TRBJ2-1, with D hard to call. The V gene's germline CDR1 is SGHRS and CDR2 YFSETQ. V lost 6 bases and J lost 4, with 11 bases in between. This CDR3 region has 13 residues. The CDR3 loop is CASNVGGYNEQFF. In nucleotides, the CDR3 is TGCGCCAGCAATGTAGGTGGTTACAATGAGCAGTTCTTC.

In this sample, this clonotype turned up once. V is TRBV5-1 and J is TRBJ2-7; D remains ambiguous. Germline V gene lookup returns CDR1 SGHRS and CDR2 YFSETQ. The CDR3 consists of 15 residues. V lost 3 bases, J lost 2 bases, and 15 bases lay in between. CDR3 amino acids: CASSSDGRYTYEQYF. CDR3 coding DNA: TGCGCCAGCAGCTCGGACGGCAGATATACCTACGAGCAGTACTTC.

Only a few counts were recorded for this clonotype. CDR3 region: CSARGTSGSSYNEQFF. For the CDR3, the DNA is TGCAGTGCTAGAGGGACTAGCGGGAGCTCCTACAATGAGCAGTTCTTC. The gene calls are TRBV20-1 and TRBJ2-1, with 13 bases lining up with TRBD2. The CDR3 has 16 amino acids. V lost 1 base to trimming and J lost 0 bases; unmatched junction nucleotides: 0. CDR1 DFQATT and CDR2 SNEGSKA come from the germline V gene (reference sequence).

The chain uses TRBV5-1 and TRBJ2-1; perhaps TRBD2 as D (5 bases). V was shortened by 2 bases and J by 2 bases, with 11 bases between the two germline ends. Germline CDR1 and CDR2: SGHRS and YFSETQ. The CDR3 runs to 15 residues. In DNA form, the CDR3 reads TGCGCCAGCAGCTTCATCGGACTGCCCTACAATGAGCAGTTCTTC. The encoded protein is CASSFIGLPYNEQFF.

This clonotype was counted a few times. The rearrangement uses TRBV19 and TRBJ1-1, with D possibly matching TRBD1 (5 bases). The CDR3 runs 12 residues. The germline V and J ends were trimmed by 7 bases and 12 bases, with 18 bases remaining between them. The germline V gene encodes CDR1 LNHDA and CDR2 SQIVND (reference sequence). CDR3 sequence: CASTPELGESFF. The CDR3 DNA follows: TGTGCCAGTACCCCCGAATTGGGGGAGTCTTTCTTT.

This clonotype was detected only a few times. This chain uses TRBV14 with TRBJ1-1, with D perhaps TRBD1 (6 bases). The CDR3 runs to 16 residues. Trimming took off 4 bases at V and 10 bases at J, with 25 bases between the two ends. Germline V CDR1 and CDR2: SGHDN, FVKESK. The CDR3 DNA reads as TGTGCCAGCAGCCCGCCCGTCTGGCAGGGGCTTCCGGCAGCTTTCTTT. Its protein product is CASSPPVWQGLPAAFF.

This clonotype was counted only a few times. This rearrangement joins TRBV6-4 to TRBJ2-3, with D perhaps TRBD2 (6 bases). The V end lost 7 bases, the J end lost 4 bases, and 15 bases lay between the germline ends. In germline, CDR1 is MRHNA, CDR2 SNTAGT. The CDR3 totals 14 residues. The CDR3, as DNA: TGTGCCAGCAAAGAATACGGGAGCGCAGATACGCAGTATTTT. Encoded protein: CASKEYGSADTQYF.

This clonotype was counted between two and nine times. The chain carries TRBV27 and TRBJ2-1, with 7 bases aligning to TRBD2. The junction had 13 bases not matched to a gene; V was cut back by 1 base and J by 1 base. This CDR3 region has 19 residues. The germline V gene has CDR1 MNHEY and CDR2 SMNVEV (reference sequence). The CDR3 protein is CASSLYPFSRAGSYNEQFF. The CDR3 DNA is TGTGCCAGCAGTTTATACCCTTTTAGTAGAGCGGGATCCTACAATGAGCAGTTCTTC.